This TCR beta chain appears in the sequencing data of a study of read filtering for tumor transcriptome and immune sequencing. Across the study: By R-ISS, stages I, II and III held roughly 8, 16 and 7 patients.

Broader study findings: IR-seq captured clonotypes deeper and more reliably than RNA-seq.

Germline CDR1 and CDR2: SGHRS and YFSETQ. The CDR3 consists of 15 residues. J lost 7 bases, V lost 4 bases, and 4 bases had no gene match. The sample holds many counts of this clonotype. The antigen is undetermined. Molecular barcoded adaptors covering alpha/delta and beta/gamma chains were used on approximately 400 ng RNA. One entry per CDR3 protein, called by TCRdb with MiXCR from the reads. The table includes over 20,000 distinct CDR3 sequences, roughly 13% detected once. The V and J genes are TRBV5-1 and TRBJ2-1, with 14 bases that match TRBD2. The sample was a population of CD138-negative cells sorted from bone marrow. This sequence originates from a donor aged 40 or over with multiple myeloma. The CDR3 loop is CASSAGLAGVNEQFF. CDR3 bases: TGCGCCAGCAGCGCGGGACTAGCGGGAGTAAATGAGCAGTTCTTC.